What follows are 17 T cell receptor beta chains derived from one specimen sequenced in a study of CD8 T cells in Susac syndrome. Reverse transcription of roughly 0.45 to 1 ug RNA used random hexamers. TCRdb called the immunoSEQ multiplex PCR reads again in MiXCR, with one record for every CDR3 protein. Found here are about 80,000 distinct CDR3 sequences, over 75% of them singletons; the top ten hold just over 0.5%. Sequences were obtained from CD8+ T cells from PBMCs. These receptors came from a human donor with multiple sclerosis.

This chain uses TRBV14 with TRBJ2-7; D unresolved. The CDR3 totals 12 residues. The V and J ends lost 9 bases and 0 bases respectively, with 9 bases between them. Germline CDR1 is SGHDN and CDR2 is FVKESK. CDR3 nucleotide sequence: TGTGCCAGTAGTCAGGACTCCTACGAGCAGTACTTC. Protein sequence: CASSQDSYEQYF.

This chain connects TRBV7-9 to TRBJ1-1; D possibly corresponds to TRBD1 (5 bases). Germline V gene data show CDR1 as SEHNR and CDR2 as FQNEAQ (reference sequence). This CDR3 has 15 amino acids. Trimming shortened V by 5 bases and J by 4 bases, and 17 bases separated the two germline ends. This CDR3 is CASSGPRGTSTEAFF. In DNA, the CDR3 is TGTGCCAGCAGCGGGCCGAGGGGAACGAGCACTGAAGCTTTCTTT.

This clonotype was picked up one time. This chain connects TRBV20-1 to TRBJ2-5; D tentatively reads TRBD1 or TRBD2 (5 bases each). V was pared by 6 bases and J by 3 bases, with 23 bases between. Germline V gene sequence: CDR1 DFQATT, CDR2 SNEGSKA (reference sequence). The CDR3 extends over 16 amino acids. The DNA of the CDR3 is TGCAGTGCCCTGGGACGGATAAACGAAGTCAAAGAGACCCAGTACTTC. Translated: CSALGRINEVKETQYF.

The chain joins TRBV5-6 to TRBJ1-2; no firm D call. The V and J ends lost 3 bases and 7 bases respectively, with 19 bases between them. Germline V gives CDR1 SGHDT, CDR2 YYEEEE. CDR3 size: 15 residues. The CDR3 DNA sequence: TGTGCCAGCAGCTGGGAGGCGACGCTAAGTAGTGGCTACACCTTC. Protein: CASSWEATLSSGYTF.

V is TRBV28 and J is TRBJ2-1; no firm D call. The CDR3 consists of 17 residues. Germline-derived CDR1 and CDR2 are MDHEN and SYDVKM. Trimming took 5 bases from V and 0 from J, leaving 17 bases between them. CDR3 nucleotides: TGTGCCAGCAGTCCCCCATCAAGAATTGACTCCTACAATGAGCAGTTCTTC. This gives the protein CASSPPSRIDSYNEQFF.

V gene TRBV4-1 combines with J gene TRBJ2-4; D is tentatively TRBD1 or TRBD2 (5 bases each). Trimming shortened V by 7 bases and J by 1 base, and 17 bases separated the two germline ends. Germline V gene data show CDR1 as MGHRA and CDR2 as YSYEKL. The length of the CDR3 is 16 residues. The CDR3 region has the DNA TGCGCCAGCACTCCGAGAGGAGAGGGGGCCAAAAACATTCAGTACTTC. It translates to CASTPRGEGAKNIQYF.

The chain carries TRBV4-1 and TRBJ2-7; possibly TRBD1 for D (5 bases). The CDR3 is made up of 14 amino acids. The ends were cut back, 8 bases at V and 2 bases at J, with 16 bases in the middle. Germline CDR1 and CDR2: MGHRA and YSYEKL. CDR3 DNA sequence: TGCGCCAGCGCCATACGGCAGGGAACCTACGAGCAGTACTTC. Translated, it gives CASAIRQGTYEQYF.

The chain has TRBV28 and TRBJ1-2; 7 bases line up with TRBD1. V trimming: 8 bases; J trimming: 0 bases; junction bases outside the gene matches: 9. Per germline, CDR1 MDHEN and CDR2 SYDVKM. This CDR3 is built from 15 residues. The CDR3 DNA follows: TGTGCCAGCGGCTTACAGGGGACCGCTAACTATGGCTACACCTTC. Translated, it gives CASGLQGTANYGYTF.

The chain links TRBV15 to TRBJ1-4, with a weak D call TRBD1 (5 bases). The germline V and J ends were trimmed by 8 bases and 0 bases, with 13 bases remaining between them. The CDR3 is 15 residues long. Germline-derived CDR1 and CDR2 are LNHNV and YYDKDF (reference sequence). The CDR3 region is CATAGGRATNEKLFF. In nucleotides, the CDR3 is TGTGCCACCGCGGGGGGGAGGGCAACTAATGAAAAACTGTTTTTT.

CDR3 protein: CASSQGNSYNEQFF. CDR3 nucleotides: TGTGCCAGCAGCCAAGGGAACTCTTACAATGAGCAGTTCTTC. The V call is TRBV7-8, the J call TRBJ2-1; D gene ambiguous. Trimming shortened V by 5 bases and J by 4 bases, and 12 bases separated the two germline ends. There are 14 residues in the CDR3. Germline CDR1 reads SGHVS; CDR2 reads FQNEAQ. The variable domain in full, with the rest retrieved from reference TRBV7-8 and TRBJ2-1, is GAGVSQSPRYKVAKRGQDVALRCDPISGHVSLFWYQQALGQGPEFLTYFQNEAQLDKSGLPSDRFFAERPEGSVSTLKIQRTQQEDSAVYLCASSQGNSYNEQFFGPGTRLTVL.

CDR3 bases: TGTGCCAGCAGTTGGGGACAGGGCTCCTACGAGCAGTACTTC. Translation: CASSWGQGSYEQYF. The rearrangement joins TRBV27 to TRBJ2-7; TRBD1 matches at 9 bases. The germline gives CDR1 MNHEY, CDR2 SMNVEV (reference sequence). This CDR3 is built from 14 residues. The V gene end was trimmed by 4 bases and the J gene end by 0 bases; junction bases not matched to a gene: 1.

The rearrangement links TRBV12-3 or TRBV12-4 to TRBJ1-1; perhaps TRBD1 as D (5 bases). Trimming took 5 bases from V and 6 from J, leaving 10 bases between them. This CDR3 comprises 12 residues. The CDR3 protein is CASSLSGPEAFF. The CDR3 bases are TGTGCCAGCAGTCTATCAGGGCCTGAAGCTTTCTTT.

The rearrangement uses TRBV7-6 and TRBJ2-3; no clear D. Per germline, CDR1 SGHVS and CDR2 FNYEAQ. The ends were cut back, 5 bases at V and 5 bases at J, with 14 bases in the middle. CDR3 length: 14 residues. The CDR3 loop reads CASSPLGPQDTQYF. CDR3 sequence (DNA): TGTGCCAGCAGCCCGCTCGGACCCCAAGATACGCAGTATTTT.

The chain has TRBV6-5 and TRBJ1-1, with TRBD1 as a possible D gene (6 bases). V was clipped by 5 bases and J by 0 bases, with 10 bases between them. The CDR3 is made up of 14 amino acids. CDR1 is MNHEY and CDR2 is SVGAGI in the germline V gene. CDR3 nucleotides: TGTGCCAGCAGTCATAGGGGGATGAACACTGAAGCTTTCTTT. Residues: CASSHRGMNTEAFF.

The chain links TRBV6-1 to TRBJ2-1; D call uncertain. Germline V lookup: CDR1 MNHNS, CDR2 SASEGT. The CDR3 is 11 amino acids. V lost 2 bases, J lost 8 bases, and 4 bases lay in between. This CDR3 reads CASSEIDEQFF. CDR3 nucleotide sequence: TGTGCCAGCAGTGAAATAGATGAGCAGTTCTTC.

The chain recombines TRBV4-1 with TRBJ1-2; D may be TRBD1 (5 bases). Trimming cost V 6 bases and J 3 bases, with 20 bases left between them. Germline V lookup: CDR1 MGHRA, CDR2 YSYEKL. The CDR3 has 16 amino acids. CDR3 sequence reads: CASRPYSVRGDYGYTF. CDR3 nucleotide sequence: TGCGCCAGCAGACCTTATAGCGTTAGAGGGGACTATGGCTACACCTTC.

This clonotype has a single count. The genes are TRBV6-2 or TRBV6-3 and TRBJ2-4; TRBD2 agrees at 7 bases. J lost 11 bases, V lost 6 bases, and 7 bases had no gene match. CDR1 and CDR2 from the germline V gene are MNHEY and SVGEGT. This CDR3 comprises 12 residues. CDR3 nucleotides: TGTGCCAGCAGAACTAGCGTAGACTTTCAGTACTTC. Translation: CASRTSVDFQYF.